Listed here are 28 T cell receptor beta chains from one sample, sequenced in a study of blood T cells in healthy people across ages. The second PCR ran about 7 to 12 cycles with a sample-barcoded 5' primer and J-beta primers. One entry per CDR3 protein results from TCRdb running MiXCR on the 5' RACE reads. The data hold over 1.5 million distinct CDR3 sequences, with around half observed a single time. Sequenced material: blood. These receptors all stem from a woman in her thirties or forties in good health.

The V call is TRBV27, the J call TRBJ2-7; D uncertain. The DNA end favors TRBJ2-5, so the J call may be wrong. The CDR3 loop spans 13 amino acids. Germline CDR1 is MNHEY and CDR2 is SMNVEV (reference sequence). CDR3 in amino acids: CASSLRSPETQYF. The CDR3 coding sequence is TGTGCCAGCAGTTTACGCTCTCCGGAGACCCAGTACTTC.

The chain carries TRBV20-1 and TRBJ2-7; the D is unclear. The germline V gene encodes CDR1 DFQATT and CDR2 SNEGSKA (reference sequence). There are 12 residues in the CDR3. Trimming took off 7 bases at V and 3 bases at J, with 13 bases between the two ends. CDR3 nucleotide sequence: TGCAGTGTACGGACGAACCACTACGAGCAGTACTTC. It translates to CSVRTNHYEQYF.

This clonotype showed up just once. The chain uses TRBV7-9 and TRBJ2-3, with TRBD1 matching 9 bases. Trimming cost V 4 bases and J 3 bases; bases outside gene matches: 8. The CDR3 extends over 16 amino acids. Germline V lookup: CDR1 SEHNR, CDR2 FQNEAQ (reference sequence). Written as DNA, the CDR3 is TGTGCCAGCAGCTACCCGGGACAGGGATGGACAGATACGCAGTATTTT. Its translation is CASSYPGQGWTDTQYF.

This clonotype was picked up a small number of times. The gene calls are TRBV12-3 or TRBV12-4 and TRBJ2-7, with 7 bases aligning to TRBD1. J was trimmed by 3 bases and V by 4 bases; bases with no gene match: 9. The CDR3 spans 15 residues. The CDR3, as DNA: TGTGCCAGCAGTTCCCAGGGGGTCTTACTCTACGAGCAGTACTTC. Protein: CASSSQGVLLYEQYF.

The gene calls are TRBV6-2 or TRBV6-3 and TRBJ2-1, with TRBD1 matching 9 bases. Trimming removed 7 bases from V and 3 bases from J; junction bases left unmatched: 7. The CDR3 runs to 15 residues. Germline V gene sequence: CDR1 MNHEY, CDR2 SVGEGT. CDR3 sequence reads: CASIFRDRDYNEQFF. For the CDR3, the DNA is TGTGCCAGCATCTTCCGGGACAGGGACTACAATGAGCAGTTCTTC.

This clonotype was seen a handful of times. For the CDR3, the DNA is TGCAGCGTTGAAAACCCACCCGGGGGCTACACCTTC. It encodes CSVENPPGGYTF. This rearrangement joins TRBV29-1 to TRBJ1-2; D is uncertain. CDR1 is SQVTM, CDR2 ANQGSEA, per germline. CDR3 length: 12 residues. V lost 2 bases, J lost 8 bases, and 12 bases lay in between.

This chain links TRBV7-8 with TRBJ1-5, with D maybe TRBD1 (6 bases). The CDR3 has 17 amino acids. Trimming pared 1 base from V and 6 bases from J, leaving 19 bases between. Looked up from germline, CDR1 is SGHVS and CDR2 is FQNEAQ. Written as DNA, the CDR3 is TGTGCCAGCAGCTTAGGGACCCAGGGGATGCAGAGTCAGCCCCAGCATTTT. It yields the protein CASSLGTQGMQSQPQHF.

Points on this clonotype: A junction boundary mismatches the germline segment, possibly from a read error. CDR3 protein: CSASGATDTRYF. CDR3 coding DNA: TGCAGTGCTTCGGGGGCCACAGATACGCGGTATTTT. The chain uses TRBV20-1 and TRBJ2-3; D is possibly TRBD1 or TRBD2 (6 bases each). From germline, CDR1 is DFQATT and CDR2 SNEGSKA (reference sequence). The CDR3 has 12 amino acids.

This clonotype was picked up a small number of times. The V gene is TRBV28, the J gene TRBJ2-3, with D perhaps TRBD1 (6 bases). V lost 7 bases and J lost 2, with 19 bases in between. The germline V gene encodes CDR1 MDHEN and CDR2 SYDVKM. The CDR3 sequence is 16 residues long. This chain's CDR3 is CASTLSGQGTTDTQYF. In DNA form, the CDR3 reads TGTGCCAGCACCCTCTCGGGGCAGGGGACCACAGATACGCAGTATTTT.

This chain joins TRBV6-1 and TRBJ2-7; 9 nucleotides match TRBD1. Per the germline V gene, CDR1 is MNHNS and CDR2 is SASEGT. The J segment lost 0 bases and the V segment lost 5 bases, leaving 11 bases of the junction unmatched. This CDR3 contains 17 residues. CDR3 amino acids: CASSLFLGTGTSYEQYF. The CDR3 DNA reads TGTGCCAGCAGTCTATTTCTCGGGACAGGGACCTCCTACGAGCAGTACTTC.

The CDR3 DNA reads TGCAGCGTTGCGGGCAGGGGGCCCGGAGATACGCAGTATTTT. Its protein product is CSVAGRGPGDTQYF. V is TRBV29-1 and J is TRBJ2-3, with TRBD1 matching over 8 bases. Trimming cost V 4 bases and J 5 bases; bases outside gene matches: 8. The CDR3 extends over 14 amino acids. From germline, CDR1 is SQVTM and CDR2 ANQGSEA.

The rearrangement joins TRBV3-1 to TRBJ2-1, with D possibly TRBD2 on 6 matching bases. V lost 1 base and J lost 0, with 10 bases in between. From germline, CDR1 is LGHDT and CDR2 YNNKEL (reference sequence). CDR3 length: 16 amino acids. The CDR3 DNA reads as TGTGCCAGCAGCCAAGCGGCGGGGTTCTCCTACAATGAGCAGTTCTTC. Translation gives CASSQAAGFSYNEQFF.

In this sample, this clonotype turned up a few times. The rearrangement links TRBV20-1 to TRBJ2-3; TRBD2 matches 8 bases. After removal of 6 bases from V and 2 bases from J, the junction contained 7 bases not matched to a gene. Germline assignment: CDR1 DFQATT and CDR2 SNEGSKA (reference sequence). The CDR3 is made up of 14 amino acids. The CDR3 protein is CSAARGGPTDTQYF. For the CDR3, the DNA is TGCAGTGCAGCCCGGGGGGGCCCCACAGATACGCAGTATTTT.

The chain joins TRBV20-1 to TRBJ2-7; weak D call: TRBD1 (5 bases). V lost 6 bases and J lost 3, with 15 bases in between. There are 13 residues in the CDR3. From germline, CDR1 is DFQATT and CDR2 SNEGSKA (reference sequence). DNA of the CDR3: TGCAGTGCCGTACAGGTTGTCGACTACGAGCAGTACTTC. This gives the protein CSAVQVVDYEQYF.

Concerning this clonotype itself: An end of the junction does not agree with germline; a read error may underlie this. The chain combines TRBV4-2 with TRBJ2-1, with D possibly being TRBD1 (5 bases). The germline V gene has CDR1 LGHNA and CDR2 YNFKEQ. This CDR3 spans 17 amino acids. The CDR3 spells CASIQATASNSYNEQFF. The CDR3 region has the DNA TGTGCCAGCATCCAAGCGACAGCGTCGAACTCCTACAATGAGCAGTTCTTC.

As concerns this clonotype: The junction shows a germline mismatch at one end, possibly a read error. V and J are TRBV6-2 or TRBV6-3 and TRBJ2-2, with a possible D match to TRBD1 (5 bases). The CDR3 is made up of 15 amino acids. Germline V CDR1 and CDR2: MNHEY, SVGEGT. The CDR3 nucleotides are TGCGCCAGCAGTTACGAGACAGTGAACACCGGGGAGCTGTTTTTT. This gives the protein CASSYETVNTGELFF.

This clonotype was seen a few times. The chain carries TRBV4-2 and TRBJ2-1; D may be TRBD1 (5 bases). Germline CDR1 is LGHNA and CDR2 is YNFKEQ. The ends were cut back, 2 bases at V and 0 bases at J, with 8 bases in the middle. CDR3 size: 15 residues. CDR3 sequence: CASSQLDNSYNEQFF. CDR3 DNA: TGTGCCAGCAGCCAATTGGACAACTCCTACAATGAGCAGTTCTTC.

This clonotype has just a few counts. The CDR3 sequence: CASSRMASGGGYEQYF. The CDR3 bases are TGTGCCAGCAGCCGGATGGCTAGCGGGGGGGGTTACGAGCAGTACTTC. The V gene is TRBV7-2, the J gene TRBJ2-7, with 12 positions matching TRBD2. The CDR3 contains 16 residues. The V gene's germline CDR1 is SGHTA and CDR2 FQGNSA. The trim removed 5 bases at V and 4 bases at J, leaving 9 bases unmatched. Filled out from reference TRBV7-2 and TRBJ2-7, the complete variable domain reads GAGVSQSPSNKVTEKGKDVELRCDPISGHTALYWYRQSLGQGLEFLIYFQGNSAPDKSGLPSDRFSAERTGGSVSTLTIQRTQQEDSAVYLCASSRMASGGGYEQYFGPGTRLTVT.

The V call is TRBV29-1, the J call TRBJ2-1, with D possibly being TRBD1 (5 bases). The CDR3 is 13 amino acids. Germline values: CDR1 SQVTM, CDR2 ANQGSEA. The V end was cut by 4 bases, the J end by 4 bases, with 11 bases between. In nucleotides, the CDR3 is TGCAGCGTTGTCCCGACAGAATACAATGAGCAGTTCTTC. It codes for CSVVPTEYNEQFF.

This clonotype was counted ten times or more. The junction and the germline gene differ at one end; a read error may be behind it. The J gene is TRBJ2-1, the V gene TRBV5-1; 8 bases agree with TRBD1. The germline V gene encodes CDR1 SGHRS and CDR2 YFSETQ. The CDR3 is 14 residues long. Here the CDR3 reads CASSLGGTGNEQFF. Here the CDR3 DNA reads TGTGCCAGCAGCTTAGGGGGGACAGGCAATGAGCAGTTCTTC.

The rearrangement joins TRBV20-1 to TRBJ2-1, with TRBD2 matching over 9 bases. V dropped 1 base and J dropped 9; count of bases not matched to a gene: 10. Germline V CDR1 and CDR2: DFQATT, SNEGSKA (reference sequence). The CDR3 contains 15 residues. CDR3 loop: CSARAHTGTSSEQFF. The DNA for the CDR3 is TGCAGTGCTAGAGCACATACCGGGACTAGCAGTGAGCAGTTCTTC.

This chain connects TRBV9 to TRBJ2-2, with D perhaps TRBD1 (7 bases). The CDR3 contains 14 residues. The V gene lost 5 bases and the J gene lost 4 bases, with 12 bases spanning the gap. Germline CDR1 and CDR2: SGDLS and YYNGEE. For the CDR3, the DNA is TGTGCCAGCAGTGATCAGGGGGGCACCGGGGAGCTGTTTTTT. Its protein product is CASSDQGGTGELFF.

V and J are TRBV4-2 and TRBJ2-1; a weak D match, TRBD2 (5 bases). V gave up 0 bases and J gave up 3 bases, with 12 bases separating them. This CDR3 has 16 amino acids. In germline, CDR1 is LGHNA, CDR2 YNFKEQ. In DNA, the CDR3 is TGTGCCAGCAGCCAAGATCCGGGGATAGACTACAATGAGCAGTTCTTC. Amino acids: CASSQDPGIDYNEQFF.

The genes are TRBV6-5 and TRBJ2-7; the D gene is possibly TRBD1 (7 bases). The CDR3 spans 19 residues. Germline V lookup: CDR1 MNHEY, CDR2 SVGAGI. V was shortened by 4 bases and J by 3 bases, with 28 bases between the two germline ends. The CDR3 DNA is TGTGCCAGCAGTTCTGGCGGGACAGAGGCTGTGATAGGGTACTACGAGCAGTACTTC. It yields the protein CASSSGGTEAVIGYYEQYF.

The rearrangement joins TRBV7-2 to TRBJ1-2; D may be TRBD1 (6 bases). Looked up from germline, CDR1 is SGHTA and CDR2 is FQGNSA. Trimming took off 3 bases at V and 3 bases at J, with 14 bases between the two ends. The CDR3 runs 15 residues. The CDR3 region has the DNA TGTGCCAGCAGCTTCGGAAAACAGGGAGACTATGGCTACACCTTC. Translating it yields CASSFGKQGDYGYTF. Using reference TRBV7-2 and TRBJ1-2 for the parts outside the CDR3, the full variable domain is GAGVSQSPSNKVTEKGKDVELRCDPISGHTALYWYRQSLGQGLEFLIYFQGNSAPDKSGLPSDRFSAERTGGSVSTLTIQRTQQEDSAVYLCASSFGKQGDYGYTFGSGTRLTVV.

There are a few counts of this clonotype. The V call is TRBV12-3 or TRBV12-4, the J call TRBJ2-5; D may be TRBD1 (6 bases). With 4 bases removed from V and 5 bases from J, the gap between germline ends came to 17 bases. There are 15 residues in the CDR3. For the CDR3, the DNA is TGTGCCAGCAGTTCGACCGGGACAAGCCTGGAGACCCAGTACTTC. Translation gives CASSSTGTSLETQYF.

The table lists this clonotype with a few counts. The chain joins TRBV29-1 to TRBJ1-1, with D tentatively TRBD1 (5 bases). The CDR3 length is 10 residues. Looked up from germline, CDR1 is SQVTM and CDR2 is ANQGSEA. V lost 3 bases and J lost 7, with 6 bases in between. Here the CDR3 reads CSVDQGEAFF. In nucleotides, the CDR3 is TGCAGCGTTGACCAGGGTGAAGCTTTCTTT.

The chain couples TRBV5-6 to TRBJ1-2; D unresolved. Germline loops: CDR1 SGHDT, CDR2 YYEEEE. This CDR3 region has 14 residues. Trimming left V 0 bases short and J 4 bases short, with 10 bases between. The CDR3 DNA reads as TGTGCCAGCAGCTTGGCCCTAACCCCCTATGGCTACACCTTC. Translated: CASSLALTPYGYTF. The complete variable domain, with remaining parts taken from reference TRBV5-6 and TRBJ1-2, reads DAGVTQSPTHLIKTRGQQVTLRCSPKSGHDTVSWYQQALGQGPQFIFQYYEEEERQRGNFPDRFSGHQFPNYSSELNVNALLLGDSALYLCASSLALTPYGYTFGSGTRLTVV.